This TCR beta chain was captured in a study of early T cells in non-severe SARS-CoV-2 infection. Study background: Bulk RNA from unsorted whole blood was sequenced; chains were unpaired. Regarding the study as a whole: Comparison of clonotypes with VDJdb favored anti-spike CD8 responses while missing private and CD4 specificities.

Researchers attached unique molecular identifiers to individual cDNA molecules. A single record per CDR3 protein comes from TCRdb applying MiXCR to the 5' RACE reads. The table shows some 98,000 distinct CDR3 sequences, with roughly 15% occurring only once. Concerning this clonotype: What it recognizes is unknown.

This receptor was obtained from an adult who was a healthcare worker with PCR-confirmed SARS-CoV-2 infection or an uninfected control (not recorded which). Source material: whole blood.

The CDR3 DNA reads as TGTGCCTGGAGTACAGCAAGACCCTACGAGCAGTACTTC. Translating it yields CAWSTARPYEQYF. This chain joins TRBV30 and TRBJ2-7; D gene unclear. Germline CDR1 is GTSNPN and CDR2 is SVGIG (reference sequence). The germline V and J ends were trimmed by 2 bases and 2 bases, with 10 bases remaining between them. The CDR3 consists of 13 residues.